The 8 T cell receptor beta chains in this list originate from one sample, sequenced in a study of CD8+ T cells in alopecia areata. Sequencing templates came from extracted RNA that was reverse transcribed into cDNA. Data came from immunoSEQ multiplex PCR; TCRdb stores just in-frame clones and leaves some out. The table has around 190,000 clones, roughly 70% seen once. As to treatment: oral pan-JAK inhibitor, 5-10 mg twice daily. The sequencing here drew on CD4+ T cells sorted from blood, taken at approximately week 49, from a patient treated with tofacitinib. All receptors come from a human donor with alopecia areata.

This clone was detected once. The chain employs TRBV13 and TRBJ1-1; no clear D. Germline-derived CDR1 and CDR2 are PRHDT and FYEKMQ (reference sequence). The CDR3 covers 12 residues. V lost 8 bases, J lost 2 bases, and 9 bases lay in between. The CDR3 loop is CASFSLNTEAFF. As DNA, the CDR3 is TGTGCCAGCTTCTCCTTAAACACTGAAGCTTTCTTT.

The chain is built from TRBV6-1 and TRBJ1-5; D is possibly TRBD1 (6 bases). In germline, CDR1 is MNHNS, CDR2 SASEGT. The V end lost 6 bases, the J end lost 3 bases, and 12 bases lay between the germline ends. The CDR3 loop spans 14 amino acids. The CDR3 nucleotides read TGTGCCAGCAGAGTCGGACAGTACAATCAGCCCCAGCATTTT. Residues: CASRVGQYNQPQHF.

This chain uses TRBV7-9 with TRBJ2-2, with D hard to call. Trimming cost V 10 bases and J 6 bases, with 6 bases left between them. This CDR3 is built from 10 residues. Germline CDR1 and CDR2: SEHNR and FQNEAQ (reference sequence). The CDR3 DNA sequence: TGTGCCACCCTAGCCGGGGAGCTGTTTTTT. Its protein product is CATLAGELFF. Complete variable domain (other parts from reference TRBV7-9 and TRBJ2-2): DTGVSQNPRHKITKRGQNVTFRCDPISEHNRLYWYRQTLGQGPEFLTYFQNEAQLEKSRLLSDRFSAERPKGSFSTLEIQRTEQGDSAMYLCATLAGELFFGEGSRLTVL.

V gene TRBV29-1 combines with J gene TRBJ2-7; D assignment may be TRBD1 or TRBD2 (5 bases each). Germline CDR1 is SQVTM and CDR2 is ANQGSEA. The CDR3 covers 12 residues. V lost 3 bases and J lost 6, with 12 bases in between. CDR3 amino acids: CSVDAGTSEQYF. CDR3 bases: TGCAGCGTTGATGCAGGGACCTCCGAGCAGTACTTC.

The chain couples TRBV28 to TRBJ1-4; tentative D call: TRBD1 (5 bases). The CDR3 has 14 amino acids. Germline CDR1 MDHEN, CDR2 SYDVKM. Trimming shortened V by 5 bases and J by 7 bases, and 14 bases separated the two germline ends. The CDR3 reads CASSGDSRREKLFF. CDR3 sequence (DNA): TGTGCCAGCAGTGGAGACAGCCGGCGTGAAAAACTGTTTTTT. Together with reference TRBV28 and TRBJ1-4, the CDR3 gives the full variable domain: DVKVTQSSRYLVKRTGEKVFLECVQDMDHENMFWYRQDPGLGLRLIYFSYDVKMKEKGDIPEGYSVSREKKERFSLILESASTNQTSMYLCASSGDSRREKLFFGSGTQLSVL.

V and J are TRBV2 and TRBJ2-7; TRBD1 aligns across 8 bases. The germline CDR1 and CDR2 sequences are SNHLY and FYNNEI. CDR3 length equals 15 residues. With 5 bases clipped from V and 3 bases from J, the junction kept 9 bases outside the gene matches. CDR3 sequence (DNA): TGTGCCAGCAGTATCGCGACAGGGGAAGTCTACGAGCAGTACTTC. Amino acids: CASSIATGEVYEQYF.

The V call is TRBV29-1, the J call TRBJ1-1; possibly TRBD1 for D (6 bases). V was trimmed by 6 bases and J by 3 bases, leaving 14 bases between them. The CDR3 extends over 13 amino acids. The V gene's germline CDR1 is SQVTM and CDR2 ANQGSEA. This CDR3 reads CSVSTGWDTEAFF. The CDR3 region has the DNA TGCAGCGTCTCGACAGGTTGGGACACTGAAGCTTTCTTT.

This clone came up a few times. J is TRBJ1-6 and V is TRBV7-6; the D gene is possibly TRBD1 (5 bases). The germline gives CDR1 SGHVS, CDR2 FNYEAQ. Trimming cost V 5 bases and J 0 bases, with 20 bases left between them. The CDR3 covers 19 residues. The CDR3 loop reads CASSPGGQGALSYNSPLHF. In DNA form, the CDR3 reads TGTGCCAGCAGCCCAGGCGGCCAAGGGGCGCTCTCCTATAATTCACCCCTCCACTTT.